These T cell receptor beta chains were read from a single sample in a study of blood T cell repertoires in COVID-19. The assay was immunoSEQ multiplex PCR, and TCRdb's table has in-frame clones only and misses some. The repertoire has about 250,000 clones, 80% to 85% of them found once; the top ten carry less than 5.5%. The sequenced sample was peripheral blood. The source of these receptors is a man aged 45-65 years with active or convalescent COVID-19. Both conserved end residues are part of each CDR3. The order of the fields is V gene, D gene, J gene, clone size, CDR3 DNA, CDR3 protein. D genes are given only for firm matches. Not every row has a clone size; where given, it reads once, few, many or a size class.

v_call: TRBV2; d_call: -; j_call: TRBJ1-2; clone_size: -; cdr3_nt: TGTGCCAGCAGCCTACAGGGTTATCAAGGCTACACCTTC; cdr3_aa: CASSLQGYQGYTF
v_call: TRBV2; d_call: -; j_call: TRBJ2-1; clone_size: -; cdr3_nt: TGTGCCAGCAGTGAAGCTAGGGGGGGGGCCCAGTTCTTC; cdr3_aa: CASSEARGGAQFF
v_call: TRBV9; d_call: -; j_call: TRBJ2-5; clone_size: -; cdr3_nt: TGTGCCAGCAGCGTAGCAGGGATCCCCCAAGAGACCCAGTACTTC; cdr3_aa: CASSVAGIPQETQYF
v_call: TRBV6-5; d_call: TRBD1; j_call: TRBJ1-1; clone_size: -; cdr3_nt: TGTGCCAGCAGCCCGACAGGGCGGAACACTGAAGCTTTCTTT; cdr3_aa: CASSPTGRNTEAFF
v_call: TRBV29-1; d_call: -; j_call: TRBJ1-2; clone_size: many; cdr3_nt: TGCAGCGTTGAGGGGCAGGGAAACTATGGCTACACCTTC; cdr3_aa: CSVEGQGNYGYTF
v_call: TRBV27; d_call: TRBD1; j_call: TRBJ2-2; clone_size: -; cdr3_nt: TGTGCCAGCAGTCCAGGGACAGGGCAGGGCACCGGGGAGCTGTTTTTT; cdr3_aa: CASSPGTGQGTGELFF
v_call: TRBV7-2; d_call: TRBD1; j_call: TRBJ1-1; clone_size: -; cdr3_nt: TGTGCCAGCAGCTTAGTGCGACAGGGGGTGACTGAAGCTTTCTTT; cdr3_aa: CASSLVRQGVTEAFF
v_call: TRBV6-2/TRBV6-3; d_call: -; j_call: TRBJ2-1; clone_size: -; cdr3_nt: TGTGCCAGCAGTTTGGGGACTTCGCAGTTCTTC; cdr3_aa: CASSLGTSQFF
v_call: TRBV11-2; d_call: TRBD1; j_call: TRBJ1-1; clone_size: -; cdr3_nt: TGTGCCAGCAGCTTTACAGGGGGCGCGGGCACTGAAGCTTTCTTT; cdr3_aa: CASSFTGGAGTEAFF
v_call: TRBV5-1; d_call: -; j_call: TRBJ1-4; clone_size: -; cdr3_nt: TGCGCCAGCAGCTTGGCCCTGGAGGGTGGAAAACTGTTTTTT; cdr3_aa: CASSLALEGGKLFF
v_call: TRBV21-1; d_call: -; j_call: TRBJ2-7; clone_size: -; cdr3_nt: TGTGCCAGCAGCAAATTCCGCCGGGACAGAATTGGGTACGAGCAGTACTTC; cdr3_aa: CASSKFRRDRIGYEQYF
v_call: TRBV27; d_call: -; j_call: TRBJ2-7; clone_size: -; cdr3_nt: TGTGCCAGCAGTTTAAGGGTCGGACAGAGTACCTACGAGCAGTACTTC; cdr3_aa: CASSLRVGQSTYEQYF
v_call: TRBV5-1; d_call: TRBD1; j_call: TRBJ2-7; clone_size: few; cdr3_nt: TGCGCCAGCAGCTTAACAGGGGGGAACTACGAGCAGTACTTC; cdr3_aa: CASSLTGGNYEQYF
v_call: TRBV5-5; d_call: -; j_call: TRBJ1-1; clone_size: -; cdr3_nt: TGTGCCAGCAGCTTGGCACAGGACACTGAAGCTTTCTTT; cdr3_aa: CASSLAQDTEAFF
v_call: TRBV10-3; d_call: -; j_call: TRBJ1-5; clone_size: many; cdr3_nt: TGTGCCATCAGTGAGACAGGTAGCAATCAGCCCCAGCATTTT; cdr3_aa: CAISETGSNQPQHF
v_call: TRBV10-2; d_call: -; j_call: TRBJ1-1; clone_size: -; cdr3_nt: TGCGCCAGCAGCCAAACAAGCACTGAAGCTTTCTTT; cdr3_aa: CASSQTSTEAFF
v_call: TRBV7-2; d_call: TRBD1; j_call: TRBJ1-1; clone_size: once; cdr3_nt: TGTGCCAGCAGCTCCTTCACAGGGGGGACTGAAGCTTTCTTT; cdr3_aa: CASSSFTGGTEAFF
v_call: TRBV19; d_call: -; j_call: TRBJ1-1; clone_size: -; cdr3_nt: TGTGCCAGTAGTCCTCGGCTGGTGAGGGACACTGAAGCTTTCTTT; cdr3_aa: CASSPRLVRDTEAFF
v_call: TRBV15; d_call: -; j_call: TRBJ1-1; clone_size: -; cdr3_nt: TGTGCCACCAGCAGAGATCAGGGCGGTTACCTCACTGAAGCTTTCTTT; cdr3_aa: CATSRDQGGYLTEAFF
v_call: TRBV10-2; d_call: TRBD2; j_call: TRBJ2-1; clone_size: once; cdr3_nt: TGCGCCAGCAGTCAAGGGGCGGGGGGGCCTTTCGATGAGCAGTTCTTC; cdr3_aa: CASSQGAGGPFDEQFF
v_call: TRBV3-1/TRBV3-2; d_call: -; j_call: TRBJ1-6; clone_size: -; cdr3_nt: TGTGCCAGCAGCCAAGTGGCAGGGGCCAGTTCATCACCCCTCCACTTT; cdr3_aa: CASSQVAGASSSPLHF
v_call: TRBV2; d_call: -; j_call: TRBJ1-4; clone_size: -; cdr3_nt: TGTGCCAGCAGGAAACATCCAACTAATGAAAAACTGTTTTTT; cdr3_aa: CASRKHPTNEKLFF
v_call: TRBV28; d_call: TRBD2; j_call: TRBJ2-5; clone_size: -; cdr3_nt: TGTGCCAGCAACAACCCGGGACTAGCGGGGGGACAAGAGACCCAGTACTTC; cdr3_aa: CASNNPGLAGGQETQYF
v_call: TRBV5-1; d_call: TRBD1; j_call: TRBJ2-7; clone_size: -; cdr3_nt: TGCGCCAGCAGCTTGGCAGGGGGCGCAGGCTACGAGCAGTACTTC; cdr3_aa: CASSLAGGAGYEQYF
v_call: TRBV6-5; d_call: TRBD1; j_call: TRBJ1-5; clone_size: -; cdr3_nt: TGTGCCAGCAGAGGGACAGGGTTTATCGGTCAGCCCCAGCATTTT; cdr3_aa: CASRGTGFIGQPQHF
v_call: TRBV6-5; d_call: -; j_call: TRBJ1-3; clone_size: -; cdr3_nt: TGTGCCAGCACCTCCTCTGGAAACACCATATATTTT; cdr3_aa: CASTSSGNTIYF
v_call: TRBV7-3; d_call: -; j_call: TRBJ1-2; clone_size: -; cdr3_nt: TGTGCCAGCAGCCCTAGTAGGGGCGGCTATGGCTACACCTTC; cdr3_aa: CASSPSRGGYGYTF
v_call: TRBV28; d_call: -; j_call: TRBJ1-2; clone_size: -; cdr3_nt: TGTGCCAGCAGTTTAGGGACACTAGGCTACACCTTC; cdr3_aa: CASSLGTLGYTF
v_call: TRBV29-1; d_call: -; j_call: TRBJ2-7; clone_size: -; cdr3_nt: TGCAGCGTCCCCCTCCAGGGTTACGAGCAGTACTTC; cdr3_aa: CSVPLQGYEQYF
v_call: TRBV7-2; d_call: -; j_call: TRBJ2-1; clone_size: -; cdr3_nt: TGTGCCAGCAGCTTAGTTACCAGGGGTAATGAGCAGTTCTTC; cdr3_aa: CASSLVTRGNEQFF